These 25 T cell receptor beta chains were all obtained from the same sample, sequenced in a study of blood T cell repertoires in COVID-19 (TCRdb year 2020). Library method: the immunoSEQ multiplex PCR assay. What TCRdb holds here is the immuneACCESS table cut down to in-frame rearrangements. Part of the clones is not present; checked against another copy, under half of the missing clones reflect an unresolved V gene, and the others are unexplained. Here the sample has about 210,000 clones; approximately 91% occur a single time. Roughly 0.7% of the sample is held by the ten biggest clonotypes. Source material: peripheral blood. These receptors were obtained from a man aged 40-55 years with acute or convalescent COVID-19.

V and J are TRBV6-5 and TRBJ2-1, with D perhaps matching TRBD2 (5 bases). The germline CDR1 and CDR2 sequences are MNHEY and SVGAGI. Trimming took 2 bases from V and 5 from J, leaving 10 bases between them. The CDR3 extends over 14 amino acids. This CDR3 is CASSYGLHHNEQFF. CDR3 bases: TGTGCCAGCAGTTACGGACTCCACCACAATGAGCAGTTCTTC.

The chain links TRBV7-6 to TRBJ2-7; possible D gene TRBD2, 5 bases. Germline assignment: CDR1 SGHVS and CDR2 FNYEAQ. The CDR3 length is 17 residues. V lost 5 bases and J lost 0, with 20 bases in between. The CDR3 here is CASSQRSLADPSYEQYF. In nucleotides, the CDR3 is TGTGCCAGCAGCCAGCGCTCCCTAGCCGACCCCTCCTACGAGCAGTACTTC.

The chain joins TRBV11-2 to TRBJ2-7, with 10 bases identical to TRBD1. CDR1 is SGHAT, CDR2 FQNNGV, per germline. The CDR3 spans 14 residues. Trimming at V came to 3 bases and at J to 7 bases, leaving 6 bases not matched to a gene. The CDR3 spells CASSFRQGAGEQYF. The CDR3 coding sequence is TGTGCCAGCAGCTTCCGACAGGGGGCGGGGGAGCAGTACTTC.

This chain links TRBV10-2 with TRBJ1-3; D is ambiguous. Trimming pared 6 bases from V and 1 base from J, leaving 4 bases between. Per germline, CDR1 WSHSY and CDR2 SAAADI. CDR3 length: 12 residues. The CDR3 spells CASSRSGNTIYF. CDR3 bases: TGCGCCAGCAGCCGGTCTGGAAACACCATATATTTT.

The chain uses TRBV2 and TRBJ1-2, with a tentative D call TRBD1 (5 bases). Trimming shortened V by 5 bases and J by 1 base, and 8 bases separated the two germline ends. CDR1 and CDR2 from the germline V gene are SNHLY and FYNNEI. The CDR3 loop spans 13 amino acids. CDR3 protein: CASSLQDNYGYTF. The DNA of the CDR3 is TGTGCCAGCAGTTTACAGGATAACTATGGCTACACCTTC.

The CDR3 DNA sequence: TGTGCCAGCTCACCACAGTGGGACAGGGGAAGTGAAAAACTGTTTTTT. Translated: CASSPQWDRGSEKLFF. The chain recombines TRBV18 with TRBJ1-4; 10 bases are shared with TRBD1. The V and J ends lost 1 base and 7 bases, in that order; junction bases with no gene match: 6. The germline V gene encodes CDR1 KGHSH and CDR2 LQKENI. There are 16 residues in the CDR3.

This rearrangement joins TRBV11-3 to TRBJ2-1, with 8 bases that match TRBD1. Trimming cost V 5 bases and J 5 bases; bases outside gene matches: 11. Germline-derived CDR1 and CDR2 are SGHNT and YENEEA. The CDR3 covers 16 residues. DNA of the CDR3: TGTGCCAGCAGCCCGGGCAGGGGGCGTCTGGACAATGAGCAGTTCTTC. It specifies CASSPGRGRLDNEQFF.

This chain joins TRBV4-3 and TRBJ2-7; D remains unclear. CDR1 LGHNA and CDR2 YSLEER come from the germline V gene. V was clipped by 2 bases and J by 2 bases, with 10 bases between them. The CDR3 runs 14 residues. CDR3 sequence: CASSQYRLAYEQYF. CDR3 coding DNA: TGCGCCAGCAGCCAATACCGTCTAGCCTACGAGCAGTACTTC.

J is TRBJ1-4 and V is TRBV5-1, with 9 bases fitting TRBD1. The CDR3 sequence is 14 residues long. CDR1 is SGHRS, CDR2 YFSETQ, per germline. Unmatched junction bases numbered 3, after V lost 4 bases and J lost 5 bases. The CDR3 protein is CASSSDRGNEKLFF. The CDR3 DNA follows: TGCGCCAGCAGCAGTGACAGGGGGAATGAAAAACTGTTTTTT. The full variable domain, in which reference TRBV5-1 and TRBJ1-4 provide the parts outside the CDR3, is KAGVTQTPRYLIKTRGQQVTLSCSPISGHRSVSWYQQTPGQGLQFLFEYFSETQRNKGNFPGRFSGRQFSNSRSEMNVSTLELGDSALYLCASSSDRGNEKLFFGSGTQLSVL.

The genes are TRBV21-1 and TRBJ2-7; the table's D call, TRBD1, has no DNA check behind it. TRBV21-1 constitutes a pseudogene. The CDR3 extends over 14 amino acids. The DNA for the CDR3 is TGTGCCAGCAGCAAACAGGACAGGGGTTGCGAGCAGTACTTC. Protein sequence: CASSKQDRGCEQYF.

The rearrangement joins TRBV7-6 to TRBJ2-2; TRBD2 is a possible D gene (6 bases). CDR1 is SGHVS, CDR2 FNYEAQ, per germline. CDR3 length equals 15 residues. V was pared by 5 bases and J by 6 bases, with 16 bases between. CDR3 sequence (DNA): TGTGCCAGCAGCCCGGGAGTCTCGAGGGCCGGGGAGCTGTTTTTT. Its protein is CASSPGVSRAGELFF.

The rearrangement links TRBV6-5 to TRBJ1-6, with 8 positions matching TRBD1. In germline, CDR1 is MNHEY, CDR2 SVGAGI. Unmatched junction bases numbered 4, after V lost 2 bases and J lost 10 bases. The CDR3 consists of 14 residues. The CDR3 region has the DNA TGTGCCAGCAGTTACGGACAGGGTGGCTCACCCCTCCACTTT. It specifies CASSYGQGGSPLHF.

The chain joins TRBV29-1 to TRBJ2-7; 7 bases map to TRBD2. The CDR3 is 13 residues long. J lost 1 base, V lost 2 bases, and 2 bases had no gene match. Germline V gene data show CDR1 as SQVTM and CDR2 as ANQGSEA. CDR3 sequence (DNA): TGCAGCGTTGAAAGCGGGAATTCCTACGAGCAGTACTTC. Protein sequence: CSVESGNSYEQYF.

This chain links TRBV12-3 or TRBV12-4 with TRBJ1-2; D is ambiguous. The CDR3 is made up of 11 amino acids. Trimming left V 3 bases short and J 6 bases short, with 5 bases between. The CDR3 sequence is CASSFGDGYTF. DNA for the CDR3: TGTGCCAGCAGTTTTGGAGATGGCTACACCTTC.

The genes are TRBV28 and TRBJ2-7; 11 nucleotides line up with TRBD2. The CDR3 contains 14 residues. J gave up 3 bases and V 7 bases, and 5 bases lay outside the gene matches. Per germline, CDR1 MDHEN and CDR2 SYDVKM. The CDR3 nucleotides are TGTGCCAGCACGACTAGCGGGACCAACTACGAGCAGTACTTC. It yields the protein CASTTSGTNYEQYF.

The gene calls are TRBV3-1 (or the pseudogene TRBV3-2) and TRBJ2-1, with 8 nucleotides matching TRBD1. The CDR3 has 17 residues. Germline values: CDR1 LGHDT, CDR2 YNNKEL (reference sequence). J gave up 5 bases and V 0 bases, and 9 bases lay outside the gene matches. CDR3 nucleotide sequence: TGTGCCAGCAGCCAAGATTCTCTGGGACAGGTCGACAATGAGCAGTTCTTC. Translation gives CASSQDSLGQVDNEQFF.

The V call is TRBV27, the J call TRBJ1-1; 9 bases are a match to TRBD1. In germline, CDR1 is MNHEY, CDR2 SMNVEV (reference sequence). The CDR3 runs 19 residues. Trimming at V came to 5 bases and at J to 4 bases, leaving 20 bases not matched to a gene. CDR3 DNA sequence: TGTGCCAGCAGTCCCCTTCCGGTGACAGGGGGGCGGAGGACCACTGAAGCTTTCTTT. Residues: CASSPLPVTGGRRTTEAFF.

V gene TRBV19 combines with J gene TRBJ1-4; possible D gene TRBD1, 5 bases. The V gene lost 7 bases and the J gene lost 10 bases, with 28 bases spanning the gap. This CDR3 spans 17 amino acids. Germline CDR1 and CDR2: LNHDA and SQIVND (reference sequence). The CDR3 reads CASTNIGNGHPVPKLFF. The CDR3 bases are TGTGCCAGTACCAATATAGGAAATGGACACCCGGTGCCAAAACTGTTTTTT.

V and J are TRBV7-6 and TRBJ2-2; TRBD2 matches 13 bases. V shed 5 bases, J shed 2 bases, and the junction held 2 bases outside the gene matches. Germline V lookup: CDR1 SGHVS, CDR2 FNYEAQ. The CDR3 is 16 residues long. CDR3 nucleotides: TGTGCCAGCAGCGGGGGACTAGCGGGAAACACCGGGGAGCTGTTTTTT. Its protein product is CASSGGLAGNTGELFF.

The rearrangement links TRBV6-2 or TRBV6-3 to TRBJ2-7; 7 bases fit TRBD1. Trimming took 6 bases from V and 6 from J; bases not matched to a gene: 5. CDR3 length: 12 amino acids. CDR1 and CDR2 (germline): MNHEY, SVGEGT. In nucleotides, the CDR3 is TGTGCCAGCAGCCAGGGGACAGTCGAGCAGTACTTC. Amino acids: CASSQGTVEQYF.

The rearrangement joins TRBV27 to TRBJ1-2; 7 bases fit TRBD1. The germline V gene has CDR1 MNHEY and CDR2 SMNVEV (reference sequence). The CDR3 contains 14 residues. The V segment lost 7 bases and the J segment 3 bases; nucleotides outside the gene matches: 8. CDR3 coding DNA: TGTGCCAGCACTACTCTAGGGGGCGACTATGGCTACACCTTC. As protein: CASTTLGGDYGYTF.

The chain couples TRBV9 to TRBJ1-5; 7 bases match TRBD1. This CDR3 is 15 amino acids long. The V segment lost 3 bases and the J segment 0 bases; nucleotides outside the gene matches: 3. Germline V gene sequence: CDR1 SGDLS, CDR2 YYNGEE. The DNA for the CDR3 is TGTGCCAGCAGCGCAGGGGGTTATAGCAATCAGCCCCAGCATTTT. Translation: CASSAGGYSNQPQHF.

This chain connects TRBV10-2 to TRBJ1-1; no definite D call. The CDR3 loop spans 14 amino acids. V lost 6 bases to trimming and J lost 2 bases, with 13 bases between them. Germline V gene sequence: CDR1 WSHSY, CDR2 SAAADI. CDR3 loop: CASRRAIPNTEAFF. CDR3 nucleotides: TGCGCCAGCAGGAGGGCAATTCCAAACACTGAAGCTTTCTTT.

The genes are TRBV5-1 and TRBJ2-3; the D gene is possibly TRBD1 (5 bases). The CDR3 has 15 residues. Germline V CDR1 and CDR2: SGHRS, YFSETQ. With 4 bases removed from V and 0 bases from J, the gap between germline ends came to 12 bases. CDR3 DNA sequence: TGCGCCAGCAGCCCAGGGATCTCTAGCACAGATACGCAGTATTTT. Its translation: CASSPGISSTDTQYF.

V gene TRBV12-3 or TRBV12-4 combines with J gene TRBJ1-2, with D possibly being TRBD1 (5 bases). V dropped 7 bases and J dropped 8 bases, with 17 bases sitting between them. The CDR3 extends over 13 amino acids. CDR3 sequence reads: CASTPRGVTGYTF. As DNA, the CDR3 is TGTGCCAGCACCCCGCGGGGGGTTACAGGCTACACCTTC.